What follows is one T cell receptor beta chain and its context. V shed 0 bases and J shed 0 bases, with 12 bases lying between them. CDR1 and CDR2 (germline): SGHTA, FQGTGA. The CDR3 length is 16 residues. This entry is derived from a study of blood T cell repertoires in COVID-19. Assay: immunoSEQ multiplex PCR; the TCRdb copy retains only in-frame clones and omits some. The sample contains 31,000 or so clones, 90% of which appear only once. J is TRBJ2-7 and V is TRBV7-3, with a weak D call TRBD2 (6 bases). The sequence was collected from a man in his 60s with active COVID-19. Sequencing used peripheral blood. As DNA, the CDR3 is TGTGCCAGCAGCTTAACGGGGACTCCAGGCTCCTACGAGCAGTACTTC. It translates to CASSLTGTPGSYEQYF.